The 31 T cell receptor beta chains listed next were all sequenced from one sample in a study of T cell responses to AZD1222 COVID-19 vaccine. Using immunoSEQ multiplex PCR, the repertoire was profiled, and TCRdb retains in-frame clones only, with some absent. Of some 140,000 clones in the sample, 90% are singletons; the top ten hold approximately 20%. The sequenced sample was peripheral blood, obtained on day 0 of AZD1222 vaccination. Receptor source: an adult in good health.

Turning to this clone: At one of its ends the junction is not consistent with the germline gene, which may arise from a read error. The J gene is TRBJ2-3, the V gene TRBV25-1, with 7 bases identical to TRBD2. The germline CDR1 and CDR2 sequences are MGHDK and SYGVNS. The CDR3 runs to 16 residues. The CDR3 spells CASSPTGVTSRDTQYF. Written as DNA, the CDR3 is TGTGCCAGCAGTCCCACGGGTGTGACTAGCAGAGATACGCAGTATTTT. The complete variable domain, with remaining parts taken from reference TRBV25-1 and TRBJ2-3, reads EADIYQTPRYLVIGTGKKITLECSQTMGHDKMYWYQQDPGMELHLIHYSYGVNSTEKGDLSSESTVSRIRTEHFPLTLESARPSHTSQYLCASSPTGVTSRDTQYFGPGTRLTVL.

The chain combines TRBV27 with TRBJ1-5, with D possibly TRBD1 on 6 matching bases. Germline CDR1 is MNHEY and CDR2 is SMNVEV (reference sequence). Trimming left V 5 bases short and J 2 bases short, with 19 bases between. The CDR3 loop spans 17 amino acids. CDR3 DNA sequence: TGTGCCAGCAGTAAAAGACGGACAGCCATGGGCAATCAGCCCCAGCATTTT. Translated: CASSKRRTAMGNQPQHF.

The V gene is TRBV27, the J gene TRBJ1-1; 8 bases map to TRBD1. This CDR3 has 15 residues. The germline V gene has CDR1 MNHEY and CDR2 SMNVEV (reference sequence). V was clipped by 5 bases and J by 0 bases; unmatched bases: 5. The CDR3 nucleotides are TGTGCCAGCAGTCTTCGGACAGGGATGAACACTGAAGCTTTCTTT. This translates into CASSLRTGMNTEAFF.

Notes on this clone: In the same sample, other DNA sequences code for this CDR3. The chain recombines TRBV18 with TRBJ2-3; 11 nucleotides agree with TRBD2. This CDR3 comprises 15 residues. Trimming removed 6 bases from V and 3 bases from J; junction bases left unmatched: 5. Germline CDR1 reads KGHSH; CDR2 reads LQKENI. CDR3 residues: CASSPTSGETDTQYF. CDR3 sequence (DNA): TGTGCCAGCTCCCCGACTAGCGGGGAAACAGATACGCAGTATTTT.

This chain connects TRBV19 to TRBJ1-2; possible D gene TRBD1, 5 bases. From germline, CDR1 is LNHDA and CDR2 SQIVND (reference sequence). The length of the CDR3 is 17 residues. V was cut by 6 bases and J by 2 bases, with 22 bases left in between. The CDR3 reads CASRLDEAHGGNYGYTF. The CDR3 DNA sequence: TGTGCCAGTAGATTAGACGAAGCACACGGGGGGAACTATGGCTACACCTTC.

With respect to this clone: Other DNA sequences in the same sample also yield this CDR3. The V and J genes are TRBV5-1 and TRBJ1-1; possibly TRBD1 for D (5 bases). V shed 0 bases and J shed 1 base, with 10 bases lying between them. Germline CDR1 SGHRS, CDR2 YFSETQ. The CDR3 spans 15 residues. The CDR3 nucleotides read TGCGCCAGCAGCTTGGCTGGCAGGGAGAACACTGAAGCTTTCTTT. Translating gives CASSLAGRENTEAFF. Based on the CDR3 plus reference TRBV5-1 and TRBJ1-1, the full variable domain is KAGVTQTPRYLIKTRGQQVTLSCSPISGHRSVSWYQQTPGQGLQFLFEYFSETQRNKGNFPGRFSGRQFSNSRSEMNVSTLELGDSALYLCASSLAGRENTEAFFGQGTRLTVV.

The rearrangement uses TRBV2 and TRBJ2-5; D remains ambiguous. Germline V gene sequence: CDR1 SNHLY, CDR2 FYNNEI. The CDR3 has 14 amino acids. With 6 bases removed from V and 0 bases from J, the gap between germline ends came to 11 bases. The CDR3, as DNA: TGTGCCAGCAGAGGTGGATTTGACCAAGAGACCCAGTACTTC. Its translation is CASRGGFDQETQYF.

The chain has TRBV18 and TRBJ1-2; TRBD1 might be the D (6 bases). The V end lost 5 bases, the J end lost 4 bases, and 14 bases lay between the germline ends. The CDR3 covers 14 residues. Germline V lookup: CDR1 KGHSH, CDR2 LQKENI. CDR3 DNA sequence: TGTGCCAGCTCAAGGACAGATGGGCCCTATGGCTACACCTTC. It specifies CASSRTDGPYGYTF.

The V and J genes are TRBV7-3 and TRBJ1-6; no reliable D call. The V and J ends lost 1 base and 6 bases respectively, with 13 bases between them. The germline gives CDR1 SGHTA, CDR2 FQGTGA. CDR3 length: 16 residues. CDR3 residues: CASSLNRASTNSPLHF. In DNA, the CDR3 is TGTGCCAGCAGCTTAAACCGAGCGTCAACTAATTCACCCCTCCACTTT.

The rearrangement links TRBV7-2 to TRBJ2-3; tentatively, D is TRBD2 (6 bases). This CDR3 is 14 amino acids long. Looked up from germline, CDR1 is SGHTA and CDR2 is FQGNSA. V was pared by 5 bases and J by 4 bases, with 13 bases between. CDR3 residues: CASSLRLVSDTQYF. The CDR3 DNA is TGTGCCAGCAGCCTTAGACTAGTATCAGATACGCAGTATTTT.

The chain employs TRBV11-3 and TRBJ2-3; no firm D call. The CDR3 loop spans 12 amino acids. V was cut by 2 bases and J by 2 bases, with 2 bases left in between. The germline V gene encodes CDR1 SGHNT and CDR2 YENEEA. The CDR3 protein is CASSLYTDTQYF. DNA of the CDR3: TGTGCCAGCAGCTTATACACAGATACGCAGTATTTT.

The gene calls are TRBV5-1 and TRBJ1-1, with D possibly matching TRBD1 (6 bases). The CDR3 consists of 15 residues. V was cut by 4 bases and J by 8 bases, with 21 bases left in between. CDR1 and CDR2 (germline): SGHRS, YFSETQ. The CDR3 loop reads CASSPGAGVGSEAFF. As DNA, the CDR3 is TGCGCCAGCAGCCCGGGGGCAGGGGTAGGGTCGGAAGCTTTCTTT.

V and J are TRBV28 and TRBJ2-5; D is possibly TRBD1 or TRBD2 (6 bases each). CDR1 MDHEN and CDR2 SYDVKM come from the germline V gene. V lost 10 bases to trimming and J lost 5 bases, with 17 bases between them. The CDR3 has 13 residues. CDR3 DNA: TGTGCCACCGTAGGGGGGCGTTGGGAGACCCAGTACTTC. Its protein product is CATVGGRWETQYF.

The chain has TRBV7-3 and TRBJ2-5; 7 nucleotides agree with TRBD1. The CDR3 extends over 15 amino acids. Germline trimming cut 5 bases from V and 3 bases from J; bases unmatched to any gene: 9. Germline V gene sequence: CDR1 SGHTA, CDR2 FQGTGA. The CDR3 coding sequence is TGTGCCAGCAGCCGTATGACAGGGAGAGAAGAGACCCAGTACTTC. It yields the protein CASSRMTGREETQYF.

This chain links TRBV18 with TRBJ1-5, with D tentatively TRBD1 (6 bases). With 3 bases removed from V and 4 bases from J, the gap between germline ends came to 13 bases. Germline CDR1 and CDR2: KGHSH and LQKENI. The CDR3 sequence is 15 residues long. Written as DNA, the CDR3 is TGTGCCAGCTCACCTCGGGCAGGGGTGAATCAGCCCCAGCATTTT. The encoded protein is CASSPRAGVNQPQHF.

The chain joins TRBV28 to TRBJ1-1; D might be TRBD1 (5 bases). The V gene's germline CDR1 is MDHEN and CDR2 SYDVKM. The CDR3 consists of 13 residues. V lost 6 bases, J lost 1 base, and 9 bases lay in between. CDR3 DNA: TGTGCCAGCAGGCATCAGGGGAACACTGAAGCTTTCTTT. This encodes CASRHQGNTEAFF.

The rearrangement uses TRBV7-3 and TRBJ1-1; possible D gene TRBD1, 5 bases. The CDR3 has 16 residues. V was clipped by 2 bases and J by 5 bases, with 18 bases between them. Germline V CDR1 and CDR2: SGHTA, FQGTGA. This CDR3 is CASSLPEGPEGTEAFF. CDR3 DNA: TGTGCCAGCAGCTTACCAGAAGGGCCAGAGGGGACTGAAGCTTTCTTT. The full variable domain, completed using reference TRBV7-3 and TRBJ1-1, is GAGVSQTPSNKVTEKGKYVELRCDPISGHTALYWYRQSLGQGPEFLIYFQGTGAADDSGLPNDRFFAVRPEGSVSTLKIQRTERGDSAVYLCASSLPEGPEGTEAFFGQGTRLTVV.

This CDR3 reads CASSPETGNTEAFF. The CDR3 DNA reads as TGCGCCAGCAGCCCCGAAACCGGAAACACTGAAGCTTTCTTT. V usage is TRBV4-3 and J usage is TRBJ1-1; unclear D gene. The ends were cut back, 4 bases at V and 2 bases at J, with 11 bases in the middle. Germline CDR1 reads LGHNA; CDR2 reads YSLEER. CDR3 length: 14 amino acids.

The CDR3 nucleotides read TGTGCCTGGATGGGCGGGAGCTCCTACGAGCAGTACTTC. The encoded protein is CAWMGGSSYEQYF. The chain couples TRBV30 to TRBJ2-7, with TRBD2 matching 7 bases. V lost 4 bases, J lost 0 bases, and 3 bases stayed unmatched. There are 13 residues in the CDR3. Germline V gene data show CDR1 as GTSNPN and CDR2 as SVGIG (reference sequence). Together with reference TRBV30 and TRBJ2-7, the CDR3 gives the full variable domain: SQTIHQWPATLVQPVGSPLSLECTVEGTSNPNLYWYRQAAGRGLQLLFYSVGIGQISSEVPQNLSASRPQDRQFILSSKKLLLSDSGFYLCAWMGGSSYEQYFGPGTRLTVT.

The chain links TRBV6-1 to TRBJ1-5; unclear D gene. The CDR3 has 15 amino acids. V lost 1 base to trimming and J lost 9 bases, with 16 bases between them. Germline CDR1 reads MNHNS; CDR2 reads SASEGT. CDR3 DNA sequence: TGTGCCAGCAGTGAAGGGTGGAGTGACGCTTGGCCCCAGCATTTT. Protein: CASSEGWSDAWPQHF.

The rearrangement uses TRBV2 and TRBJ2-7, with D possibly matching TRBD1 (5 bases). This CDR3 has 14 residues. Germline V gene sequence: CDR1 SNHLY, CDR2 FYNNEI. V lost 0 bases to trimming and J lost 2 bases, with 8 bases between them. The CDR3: CASSEAGATYEQYF. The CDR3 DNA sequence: TGTGCCAGCAGTGAAGCAGGGGCGACCTACGAGCAGTACTTC.

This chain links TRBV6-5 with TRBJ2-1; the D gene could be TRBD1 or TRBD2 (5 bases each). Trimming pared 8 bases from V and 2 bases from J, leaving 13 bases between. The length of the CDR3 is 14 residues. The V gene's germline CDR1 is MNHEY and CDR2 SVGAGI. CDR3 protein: CASFAGTPYNEQFF. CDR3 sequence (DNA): TGTGCCAGCTTTGCCGGGACCCCCTACAATGAGCAGTTCTTC.

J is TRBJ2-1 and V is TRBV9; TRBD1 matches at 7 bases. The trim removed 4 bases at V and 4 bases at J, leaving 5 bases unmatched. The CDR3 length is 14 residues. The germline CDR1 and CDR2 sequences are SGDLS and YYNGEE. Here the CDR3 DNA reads TGTGCCAGCAGCCTAGGGGGCGCTTACAATGAGCAGTTCTTC. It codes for CASSLGGAYNEQFF.

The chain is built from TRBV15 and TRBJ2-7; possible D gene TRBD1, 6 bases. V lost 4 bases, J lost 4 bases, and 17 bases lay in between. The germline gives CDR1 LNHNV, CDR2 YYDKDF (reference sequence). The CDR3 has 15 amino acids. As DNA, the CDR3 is TGTGCCACCAGCATAGAGGACAGCCTAGGGTACGAGCAGTACTTC. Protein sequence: CATSIEDSLGYEQYF.

CDR3 in DNA: TGTGCCAGCAGCTTAGCCTCACAGGTCGGGGGGCCCCAGCATTTT. It specifies CASSLASQVGGPQHF. The rearrangement links TRBV7-8 to TRBJ1-5, with D possibly matching TRBD1 (5 bases). CDR3 size: 15 residues. In germline, CDR1 is SGHVS, CDR2 FQNEAQ. V gave up 0 bases and J gave up 9 bases, with 15 bases separating them.

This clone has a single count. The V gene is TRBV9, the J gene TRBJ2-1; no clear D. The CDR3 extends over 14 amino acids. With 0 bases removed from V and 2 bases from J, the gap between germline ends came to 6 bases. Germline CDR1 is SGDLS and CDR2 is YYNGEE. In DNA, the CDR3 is TGTGCCAGCAGCGTAGGGGTTACCTACAATGAGCAGTTCTTC. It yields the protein CASSVGVTYNEQFF.

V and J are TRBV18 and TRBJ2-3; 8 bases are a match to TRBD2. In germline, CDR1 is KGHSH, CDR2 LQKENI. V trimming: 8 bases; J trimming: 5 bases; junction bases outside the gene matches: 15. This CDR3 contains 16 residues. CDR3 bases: TGTGCCAGCCCCCCCTCGGGAGGGGCCAGTGGAGATACGCAGTATTTT. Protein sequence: CASPPSGGASGDTQYF.

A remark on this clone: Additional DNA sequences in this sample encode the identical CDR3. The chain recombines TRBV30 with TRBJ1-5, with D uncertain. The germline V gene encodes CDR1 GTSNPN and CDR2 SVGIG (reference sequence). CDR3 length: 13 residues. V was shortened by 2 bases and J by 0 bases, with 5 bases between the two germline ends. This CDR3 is CAWSRGSNQPQHF. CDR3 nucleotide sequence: TGTGCCTGGAGTCGGGGTAGCAATCAGCCCCAGCATTTT.

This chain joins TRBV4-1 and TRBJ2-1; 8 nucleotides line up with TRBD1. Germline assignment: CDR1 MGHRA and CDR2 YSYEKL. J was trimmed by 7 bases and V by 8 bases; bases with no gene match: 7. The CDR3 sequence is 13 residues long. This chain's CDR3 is CASCGQGQNEQFF. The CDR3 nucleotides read TGCGCCAGCTGCGGACAGGGACAAAATGAGCAGTTCTTC.

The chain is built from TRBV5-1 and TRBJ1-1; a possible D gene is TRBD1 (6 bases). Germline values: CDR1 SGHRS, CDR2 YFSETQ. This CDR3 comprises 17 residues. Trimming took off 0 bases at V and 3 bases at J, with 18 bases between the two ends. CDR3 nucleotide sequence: TGCGCCAGCAGCTTGGTTAGTGGGGGCGCCCGGTACACTGAAGCTTTCTTT. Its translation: CASSLVSGGARYTEAFF.

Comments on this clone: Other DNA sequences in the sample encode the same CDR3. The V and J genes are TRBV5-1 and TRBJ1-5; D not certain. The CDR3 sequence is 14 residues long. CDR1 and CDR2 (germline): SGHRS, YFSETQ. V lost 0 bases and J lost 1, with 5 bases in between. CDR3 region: CASSLGGSNQPQHF. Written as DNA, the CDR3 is TGCGCCAGCAGCTTGGGGGGAAGCAATCAGCCCCAGCATTTT.